These 32 T cell receptor beta chains came from one sample sequenced in a study of T cell responses to AZD1222 COVID-19 vaccine. This table comes from immunoSEQ multiplex PCR, and its TCRdb copy is limited to in-frame clones, with some not included. This table holds fewer than 85,000 clones, 83% found once. The material was peripheral blood, obtained 28 days after the second AZD1222 dose. Receptors were obtained from an adult who received the AZD1222 COVID-19 vaccine.

The CDR3 DNA sequence: TGTGCCAGCAGCCTTCGACTAGCGGGAGTGGCCGGGGAGCTGTTTTTT. It encodes CASSLRLAGVAGELFF. This chain joins TRBV7-2 and TRBJ2-2; 12 nucleotides line up with TRBD2. Germline V CDR1 and CDR2: SGHTA, FQGNSA. The CDR3 has 16 residues. V shed 5 bases, J shed 6 bases, and the junction held 7 bases outside the gene matches.

This CDR3 is CSARGQDEAFF. The CDR3 DNA reads TGCAGTGCTAGAGGGCAGGATGAAGCTTTCTTT. The chain is built from TRBV20-1 and TRBJ1-1; D not certain. Germline CDR1 and CDR2: DFQATT and SNEGSKA (reference sequence). V lost 1 base, J lost 7 bases, and 7 bases lay in between. CDR3 length equals 11 residues.

CDR3 residues: CASRSGRGRETQYF. DNA of the CDR3: TGTGCCAGCAGGAGCGGGAGAGGGAGGGAGACCCAGTACTTC. The chain combines TRBV2 with TRBJ2-5; 8 bases agree with TRBD2. V shed 6 bases, J shed 5 bases, and the junction held 8 bases outside the gene matches. This CDR3 comprises 14 residues. Germline values: CDR1 SNHLY, CDR2 FYNNEI.

This clone was observed once. CDR3 nucleotide sequence: TGTGCCAGCAGCCAAATTGGGGGGTTCAGCTCTGGGGCCAACGTCCTGACTTTC. Translation: CASSQIGGFSSGANVLTF. The rearrangement links TRBV4-2 to TRBJ2-6; D might be TRBD2 (6 bases). Per the germline V gene, CDR1 is LGHNA and CDR2 is YNFKEQ. The CDR3 totals 18 residues. Deletions cut 2 bases from V and 0 bases from J, with 14 bases between.

The chain links TRBV5-4 to TRBJ1-1, with 7 positions matching TRBD1. The CDR3 length is 16 residues. V shed 0 bases and J 3 bases; nucleotides not matched to a gene: 8. The germline CDR1 and CDR2 sequences are SGHNT and YYREEE (reference sequence). In DNA form, the CDR3 reads TGTGCCAGCAGCTTGGGCGGCAGGGGGGGCCACACTGAAGCTTTCTTT. This translates into CASSLGGRGGHTEAFF.

This clone was seen once. The chain employs TRBV6-1 and TRBJ1-3; D is unclear. Germline V gene sequence: CDR1 MNHNS, CDR2 SASEGT. There are 15 residues in the CDR3. V lost 1 base, J lost 0 bases, and 7 bases lay in between. The CDR3 loop is CASSEGIYSGNTIYF. As DNA, the CDR3 is TGTGCCAGCAGTGAAGGGATCTACTCTGGAAACACCATATATTTT.

The V gene is TRBV19, the J gene TRBJ1-5; 8 positions match TRBD1. The CDR3 is 13 amino acids. The V gene's germline CDR1 is LNHDA and CDR2 SQIVND (reference sequence). With 6 bases clipped from V and 6 bases from J, the junction kept 4 bases outside the gene matches. CDR3 sequence: CASRDRVGQPQHF. The CDR3 nucleotides are TGTGCCAGTAGGGACAGGGTCGGTCAGCCCCAGCATTTT. Full variable domain (rest looked up from reference TRBV19 and TRBJ1-5): DGGITQSPKYLFRKEGQNVTLSCEQNLNHDAMYWYRQDPGQGLRLIYYSQIVNDFQKGDIAEGYSVSREKKESFPLTVTSAQKNPTAFYLCASRDRVGQPQHFGDGTRLSIL.

The V and J genes are TRBV5-1 and TRBJ2-7; D is perhaps TRBD1 (6 bases). CDR1 is SGHRS, CDR2 YFSETQ, per germline. The CDR3 has 16 residues. Trimming cost V 4 bases and J 0 bases, with 17 bases left between them. CDR3 sequence: CASSPPDSWFSYEQYF. CDR3 sequence (DNA): TGCGCCAGCAGCCCTCCGGACAGCTGGTTCTCCTACGAGCAGTACTTC.

This rearrangement joins TRBV7-3 to TRBJ2-7; D is unresolved. From germline, CDR1 is SGHTA and CDR2 FQGTGA. V lost 0 bases and J 5 bases, leaving 8 bases between the germline ends. There are 13 residues in the CDR3. CDR3 residues: CASSLTFIDEQYF. CDR3 coding DNA: TGTGCCAGCAGCTTAACGTTTATCGACGAGCAGTACTTC.

The chain combines TRBV6-2 or TRBV6-3 with TRBJ1-2, with D possibly being TRBD1 (6 bases). Germline CDR1 MNHEY, CDR2 SVGEGT. V lost 5 bases and J 4 bases, leaving 11 bases between the germline ends. The CDR3 has 13 residues. The CDR3 here is CASSETGRYGYTF. The CDR3 DNA reads TGTGCCAGCAGTGAGACAGGTCGCTATGGCTACACCTTC.

J is TRBJ1-1 and V is TRBV28; unclear D gene. Germline V lookup: CDR1 MDHEN, CDR2 SYDVKM. This CDR3 spans 13 amino acids. The V and J ends lost 6 bases and 1 base respectively, with 9 bases between them. The CDR3 region is CASSTLGNTEAFF. The CDR3 nucleotides read TGTGCCAGCAGCACATTGGGGAACACTGAAGCTTTCTTT.

The chain has TRBV7-2 and TRBJ1-1, with 7 bases fitting TRBD1. The J segment lost 8 bases and the V segment lost 4 bases, leaving 4 bases of the junction unmatched. The CDR3 runs 12 residues. Germline CDR1 is SGHTA and CDR2 is FQGNSA. The CDR3 nucleotides are TGTGCCAGCAGCTCATCGACAGGGGAAGCTTTCTTT. Encoded protein: CASSSSTGEAFF.

In this sample, this clone turned up once. The genes are TRBV9 and TRBJ1-2; TRBD1 matches at 9 bases. The trim removed 3 bases at V and 1 base at J, leaving 1 base unmatched. Germline CDR1 SGDLS, CDR2 YYNGEE. The CDR3 is made up of 14 amino acids. CDR3 sequence (DNA): TGTGCCAGCAGCGCGACAGGGGGTAACTATGGCTACACCTTC. Translated, it gives CASSATGGNYGYTF.

This chain connects TRBV7-2 to TRBJ2-1; no definite D call. CDR1 and CDR2 from the germline V gene are SGHTA and FQGNSA. The CDR3 is made up of 14 amino acids. V lost 5 bases and J lost 4, with 12 bases in between. This CDR3 is CASSPYEPYNEQFF. The DNA for the CDR3 is TGTGCCAGCAGCCCTTACGAACCATACAATGAGCAGTTCTTC.

This chain uses TRBV24-1 with TRBJ2-2, with a possible D match to TRBD1 (5 bases). Trimming shortened V by 7 bases and J by 6 bases, and 14 bases separated the two germline ends. CDR1 KGHDR and CDR2 SFDVKD come from the germline V gene. The CDR3 extends over 14 amino acids. Here the CDR3 reads CATRGLSSAGELFF. For the CDR3, the DNA is TGTGCCACCAGGGGGCTTAGCTCCGCCGGGGAGCTGTTTTTT.

The V call is TRBV7-9, the J call TRBJ1-3; 7 bases are shared with TRBD1. The CDR3 sequence is 14 residues long. The trim removed 4 bases at V and 3 bases at J, leaving 3 bases unmatched. CDR1 and CDR2 from the germline V gene are SEHNR and FQNEAQ (reference sequence). The CDR3 here is CASSSGTVGNTIYF. The CDR3 DNA follows: TGTGCCAGCAGCTCTGGGACAGTTGGAAACACCATATATTTT.

The V and J genes are TRBV3-1 (or the pseudogene TRBV3-2) and TRBJ2-7; tentative D call: TRBD2 (5 bases). Germline V CDR1 and CDR2: LGHDT, YNNKEL (reference sequence). CDR3 size: 15 residues. Trimming left V 0 bases short and J 0 bases short, with 9 bases between. The CDR3: CASSQDLSGSYEQYF. The DNA of the CDR3 is TGTGCCAGCAGCCAAGATCTGAGCGGCTCCTACGAGCAGTACTTC.

This chain joins TRBV18 and TRBJ2-5; D perhaps matches TRBD1 (6 bases). In germline, CDR1 is KGHSH, CDR2 LQKENI. The CDR3 has 13 amino acids. V was clipped by 5 bases and J by 4 bases, with 11 bases between them. CDR3 loop: CASSTTGSETQYF. In nucleotides, the CDR3 is TGTGCCAGCTCAACAACAGGGTCAGAGACCCAGTACTTC.

The chain links TRBV5-1 to TRBJ2-7; 11 positions agree with TRBD2. J lost 4 bases, V lost 1 base, and 4 bases had no gene match. Germline loops: CDR1 SGHRS, CDR2 YFSETQ. The CDR3 runs to 15 residues. DNA of the CDR3: TGCGCCAGCAGCTTGCTAGCGGGAGGCGGATACGAGCAGTACTTC. Protein sequence: CASSLLAGGGYEQYF. Full variable domain (rest looked up from reference TRBV5-1 and TRBJ2-7): KAGVTQTPRYLIKTRGQQVTLSCSPISGHRSVSWYQQTPGQGLQFLFEYFSETQRNKGNFPGRFSGRQFSNSRSEMNVSTLELGDSALYLCASSLLAGGGYEQYFGPGTRLTVT.

This clone came up once. The V gene is TRBV7-2, the J gene TRBJ2-3; 12 nucleotides align to TRBD2. This CDR3 has 14 residues. Losses at the gene ends were 5 bases for V and 8 bases for J; bases not matched to a gene: 5. CDR1 and CDR2 (germline): SGHTA, FQGNSA. Here the CDR3 reads CASSPGLAGITQYF. In DNA form, the CDR3 reads TGTGCCAGCAGCCCCGGACTAGCGGGAATTACGCAGTATTTT.

The chain combines TRBV20-1 with TRBJ2-5; D possibly corresponds to TRBD1 (6 bases). V lost 5 bases and J 9 bases, leaving 10 bases between the germline ends. This CDR3 is 10 amino acids long. The germline V gene has CDR1 DFQATT and CDR2 SNEGSKA (reference sequence). The DNA for the CDR3 is TGCAGTGCTGTACAGGGAGCCCAGTACTTC. Encoded protein: CSAVQGAQYF.

There are a few counts of this clone. The chain carries TRBV18 and TRBJ2-2; D is ambiguous. The V gene lost 3 bases and the J gene lost 3 bases, with 5 bases spanning the gap. The CDR3 has 13 amino acids. Germline V gene sequence: CDR1 KGHSH, CDR2 LQKENI. CDR3 amino acids: CASSPGYTGELFF. The CDR3 DNA follows: TGTGCCAGCTCACCGGGGTACACCGGGGAGCTGTTTTTT.

This clone showed up just once. The J gene is TRBJ1-2, the V gene TRBV3-1 (or the pseudogene TRBV3-2), with TRBD1 as a possible D gene (6 bases). CDR1 and CDR2 (germline): LGHDT, YNNKEL (reference sequence). This CDR3 spans 14 amino acids. V lost 1 base and J lost 4, with 10 bases in between. The chain's CDR3 is CASSQAGAGYGYTF. CDR3 bases: TGTGCCAGCAGCCAAGCGGGGGCTGGCTATGGCTACACCTTC.

The chain employs TRBV6-6 and TRBJ1-1; the D is unclear. Germline V gene lookup returns CDR1 MNHNY and CDR2 SVGAGI (reference sequence). The CDR3 length is 14 residues. V lost 4 bases, J lost 2 bases, and 11 bases lay in between. The CDR3 sequence: CASSSPRDNTEAFF. The CDR3 DNA reads TGTGCCAGCAGTTCCCCGCGGGATAACACTGAAGCTTTCTTT.

The rearrangement uses TRBV5-1 and TRBJ1-4, with TRBD1 identical over 7 bases. The germline V gene encodes CDR1 SGHRS and CDR2 YFSETQ. The CDR3 has 18 residues. The trim removed 0 bases at V and 6 bases at J, leaving 14 bases unmatched. CDR3 nucleotides: TGCGCCAGCAGCTTGGAAGGGGGCAGGGAAGGTCTTTATGAAAAACTGTTTTTT. It is translated as CASSLEGGREGLYEKLFF.

The chain has TRBV18 and TRBJ2-3; tentative D call: TRBD2 (6 bases). V was pared by 1 base and J by 3 bases, with 11 bases between. Germline loops: CDR1 KGHSH, CDR2 LQKENI. The CDR3 has 15 residues. CDR3 DNA: TGTGCCAGCTCACCACTTCCAGCGGGTACAGATACGCAGTATTTT. Translating gives CASSPLPAGTDTQYF. The variable domain in full, completed from reference TRBV18 and TRBJ2-3, reads NAGVMQNPRHLVRRRGQEARLRCSPMKGHSHVYWYRQLPEEGLKFMVYLQKENIIDESGMPKERFSAEFPKEGPSILRIQQVVRGDSAAYFCASSPLPAGTDTQYFGPGTRLTVL.

This chain links TRBV5-6 with TRBJ2-1; no clear D. Germline V gene data show CDR1 as SGHDT and CDR2 as YYEEEE. V was shortened by 0 bases and J by 0 bases, with 7 bases between the two germline ends. The CDR3 is 15 residues long. For the CDR3, the DNA is TGTGCCAGCAGCTTGGATCAGAGCTCCTACAATGAGCAGTTCTTC. Translated: CASSLDQSSYNEQFF.

This chain uses TRBV28 with TRBJ2-7; 14 positions agree with TRBD2. In germline, CDR1 is MDHEN, CDR2 SYDVKM. The V gene end was trimmed by 5 bases and the J gene end by 5 bases; junction bases not matched to a gene: 14. There are 18 residues in the CDR3. The CDR3 protein is CASSLPLTSGRAGDEQYF. As DNA, the CDR3 is TGTGCCAGCAGTCTACCCCTGACTAGCGGGAGGGCCGGAGACGAGCAGTACTTC.

The chain carries TRBV5-3 and TRBJ2-1; 10 bases map to TRBD2. TRBV5-3 counts as an open reading frame of uncertain function. V shed 0 bases, J shed 4 bases, and the junction held 7 bases outside the gene matches. CDR3 length: 17 amino acids. Here the CDR3 DNA reads TGTGCCAGAAGCTTGGGCCCCGGGACTAGCGAATACAATGAGCAGTTCTTC. It encodes CARSLGPGTSEYNEQFF.

The chain couples TRBV29-1 to TRBJ2-7; 8 nucleotides line up with TRBD2. The germline gives CDR1 SQVTM, CDR2 ANQGSEA. The junction had 12 bases not matched to a gene; V was cut back by 7 bases and J by 7 bases. The CDR3 contains 13 residues. Here the CDR3 reads CSAGRAAGSEQYF. CDR3 nucleotide sequence: TGCAGCGCCGGGAGGGCGGCGGGAAGTGAGCAGTACTTC.

V is TRBV28 and J is TRBJ2-1; 11 bases match TRBD2. This CDR3 contains 14 residues. The germline CDR1 and CDR2 sequences are MDHEN and SYDVKM. Trimming cost V 11 bases and J 4 bases; bases outside gene matches: 7. CDR3 amino acids: CAALAGGIYNEQFF. CDR3 sequence (DNA): TGTGCCGCCTTAGCGGGAGGGATATACAATGAGCAGTTCTTC.

This clone was picked up a small number of times. The chain employs TRBV9 and TRBJ2-1; 7 bases map to TRBD2. Germline loops: CDR1 SGDLS, CDR2 YYNGEE. V lost 10 bases, J lost 0 bases, and 10 bases stayed unmatched. The CDR3 runs 15 residues. The CDR3 DNA reads as TGTGCCTCCAACGCGGGAGCTGCCTCCTACAATGAGCAGTTCTTC. Protein product: CASNAGAASYNEQFF.